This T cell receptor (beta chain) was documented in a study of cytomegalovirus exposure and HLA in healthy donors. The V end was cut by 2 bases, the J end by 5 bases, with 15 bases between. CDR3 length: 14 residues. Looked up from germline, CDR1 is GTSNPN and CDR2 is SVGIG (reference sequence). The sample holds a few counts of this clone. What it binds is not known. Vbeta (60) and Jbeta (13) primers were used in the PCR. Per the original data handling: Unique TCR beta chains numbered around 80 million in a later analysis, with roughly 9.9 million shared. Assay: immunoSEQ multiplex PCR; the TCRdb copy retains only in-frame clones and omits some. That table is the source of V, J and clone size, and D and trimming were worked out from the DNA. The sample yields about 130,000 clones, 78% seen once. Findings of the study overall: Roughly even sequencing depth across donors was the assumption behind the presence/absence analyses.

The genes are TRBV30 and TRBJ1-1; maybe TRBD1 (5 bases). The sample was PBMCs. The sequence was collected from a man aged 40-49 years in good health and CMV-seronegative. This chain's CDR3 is CAWSPGGYKTEAFF. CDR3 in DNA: TGTGCCTGGAGTCCCGGGGGTTATAAAACTGAAGCTTTCTTT. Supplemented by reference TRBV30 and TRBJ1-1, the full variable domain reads SQTIHQWPATLVQPVGSPLSLECTVEGTSNPNLYWYRQAAGRGLQLLFYSVGIGQISSEVPQNLSASRPQDRQFILSSKKLLLSDSGFYLCAWSPGGYKTEAFFGQGTRLTVV.